The rows below give T cell receptor beta chains drawn from one sample of a study of radiation and T cells in renal cell carcinoma. Profiling relied on immunoSEQ multiplex PCR, and the TCRdb table lists in-frame clones only, not all of them. Found here are about 150,000 clones, over 80% of them singletons; the top ten hold 10% to 15%. Here the sequenced sample was blood, taken from a patient whose treatment included radiotherapy and nephrectomy. The receptors stem from a woman aged 50 to 65 with renal cell carcinoma. Both conserved end residues are part of each CDR3. D genes are given only for firm matches. Clone size appears in some rows only: once, few, many, or a class for an expanded clone.

abundance | j_gene | d_gene | v_gene | CDR3aa | CDR3nt
- | TRBJ1-2 | TRBD1 | TRBV15 | CATSSYRDRGRHYGYTF | TGTGCCACCAGCAGTTACCGGGACAGGGGGCGTCACTATGGCTACACCTTC
- | TRBJ2-3 | TRBD2 | TRBV5-1 | CASSSSGLAGGSTQYF | TGCGCCAGCAGCTCGTCAGGACTAGCGGGGGGGAGTACGCAGTATTTT
- | TRBJ2-6 | - | TRBV7-6 | CASSRDLVRSGANVLTF | TGTGCCAGCAGCAGGGACCTAGTAAGGTCTGGGGCCAACGTCCTGACTTTC
- | TRBJ2-7 | - | TRBV14 | CASSQGHRSSYEQYF | TGTGCCAGCAGCCAAGGACATCGAAGCTCCTACGAGCAGTACTTC
- | TRBJ1-3 | - | TRBV4-3 | CASSQDRSVSGNTIYF | TGCGCCAGCAGCCAAGACAGGTCGGTCTCTGGAAACACCATATATTTT
few | TRBJ1-5 | - | TRBV2 | CASSSQGNQPQHF | TGTGCCAGCAGTTCACAGGGAAATCAGCCCCAGCATTTT
- | TRBJ2-7 | - | TRBV7-8 | CATRGGGVSYEQYF | TGTGCCACCAGGGGAGGGGGGGTCTCCTACGAGCAGTACTTC
- | TRBJ1-2 | TRBD1 | TRBV6-5 | CASSYHGRKAGGGYTF | TGTGCCAGCAGTTACCACGGCCGTAAGGCAGGGGGAGGCTACACCTTC
- | TRBJ1-1 | TRBD1 | TRBV23-1 | CASSQSWGRGRTEAFF | TGCGCCAGCAGTCAATCTTGGGGCAGGGGGCGAACTGAAGCTTTCTTT
- | TRBJ1-3 | - | TRBV10-3 | CAISESFRRDFGSGNTIYF | TGTGCCATCAGTGAGTCTTTCAGGAGGGATTTTGGGTCTGGAAACACCATATATTTT
- | TRBJ2-7 | TRBD2 | TRBV29-1 | CSVGTGGGQYF | TGCAGCGTAGGAACGGGGGGTGGGCAGTACTTC
- | TRBJ1-6 | - | TRBV25-1 | CASHYSGPDSPLHF | TGTGCCAGCCACTACAGTGGGCCAGATTCACCCCTCCACTTT
- | TRBJ1-1 | - | TRBV7-8 | CASSLGTNTEAFF | TGTGCCAGCAGCTTAGGGACGAACACTGAAGCTTTCTTT
few | TRBJ2-1 | - | TRBV2 | CASSFNEQFF | TGTGCCAGCAGTTTTAATGAGCAGTTCTTC
- | TRBJ1-1 | - | TRBV6-5 | CASRVEGGINTEAFF | TGTGCCAGCAGGGTCGAGGGGGGAATAAACACTGAAGCTTTCTTT
- | TRBJ2-2 | - | TRBV5-6 | CASSFAGIGELFF | TGTGCCAGCAGCTTTGCAGGGATCGGGGAGCTGTTTTTT
- | TRBJ1-1 | - | TRBV29-1 | CSVVGSNTEAFF | TGCAGCGTTGTTGGCAGTAACACTGAAGCTTTCTTT
- | TRBJ2-1 | - | TRBV5-1 | CASSFRDAPSNEQFF | TGCGCCAGCAGCTTCCGGGACGCGCCGTCCAATGAGCAGTTCTTC
- | TRBJ2-2 | - | TRBV18 | CASSPSQGLGMNTGELFF | TGTGCCAGCTCACCGTCTCAGGGGCTGGGGATGAACACCGGGGAGCTGTTTTTT
- | TRBJ2-3 | - | TRBV7-2 | CASSSTMTQYF | TGTGCCAGCAGCTCGACCATGACGCAGTATTTT
- | TRBJ1-1 | - | TRBV10-3 | CAISESAERTEAFF | TGTGCCATCAGTGAGTCGGCAGAGAGGACTGAAGCTTTCTTT
few | TRBJ2-7 | TRBD1 | TRBV19 | CASSRDGTDYYEQYF | TGTGCCAGTAGTAGAGACGGGACAGATTACTACGAGCAGTACTTC
- | TRBJ1-3 | - | TRBV5-4 | CASSPDSAGNTIYF | TGTGCCAGCAGCCCAGACAGTGCTGGAAACACCATATATTTT
- | TRBJ1-4 | - | TRBV18 | CASSPEGVATNEKLFF | TGTGCCAGCTCACCCGAAGGGGTTGCAACTAATGAAAAACTGTTTTTT
- | TRBJ1-4 | - | TRBV7-9 | CASSFGTANEKLFF | TGTGCCAGCAGCTTCGGAACAGCTAATGAAAAACTGTTTTTT
- | TRBJ1-1 | TRBD1 | TRBV19 | CASTDRARIAFF | TGTGCCAGTACGGACAGGGCCCGAATAGCTTTCTTT
- | TRBJ2-3 | TRBD2 | TRBV7-7 | CASSLTGGSTDTQYF | TGTGCTAGCAGCCTCACGGGGGGGAGCACAGATACGCAGTATTTT
- | TRBJ1-1 | TRBD1 | TRBV5-4 | CASSQVGRGPTEAFF | TGTGCCAGCAGTCAGGTAGGGAGGGGGCCCACTGAAGCTTTCTTT
- | TRBJ1-5 | - | TRBV9 | CASSVGGGVQPQHF | TGTGCCAGCAGCGTAGGGGGGGGCGTTCAGCCCCAGCATTTT
- | TRBJ1-1 | TRBD1 | TRBV9 | CASSAPGTGGLSMNTEAFF | TGTGCCAGCAGCGCCCCCGGGACAGGGGGCCTCAGTATGAACACTGAAGCTTTCTTT
- | TRBJ2-3 | TRBD1 | TRBV13 | CASRRRTGGMDTQYF | TGTGCCAGCAGAAGACGGACAGGGGGAATGGATACGCAGTATTTT
- | TRBJ2-5 | - | TRBV2 | CASSGVQETQYF | TGTGCCAGCAGTGGGGTACAAGAGACCCAGTACTTC
- | TRBJ2-7 | - | TRBV5-1 | CASRPALLGSYEQYF | TGCGCCAGCAGACCTGCCCTCCTGGGTTCCTACGAGCAGTACTTC
- | TRBJ2-5 | - | TRBV5-4 | CASSLAGASAETQYF | TGTGCCAGCAGCTTGGCCGGGGCTAGCGCGGAGACCCAGTACTTC
- | TRBJ2-2 | - | TRBV5-1 | CASSLWSGGGTGELFF | TGCGCCAGCAGCTTGTGGTCCGGGGGAGGCACCGGGGAGCTGTTTTTT
- | TRBJ2-1 | TRBD2 | TRBV5-6 | CASSSRRTSGAFGDEQFF | TGTGCCAGCAGCTCGAGACGGACTAGCGGGGCCTTTGGGGATGAGCAGTTCTTC
- | TRBJ1-3 | - | TRBV7-3 | CASSLSQRGNTIYF | TGTGCCAGCAGCTTAAGCCAGAGAGGAAACACCATATATTTT
medium-sized | TRBJ2-1 | TRBD2 | TRBV6-5 | CASRSSGGAYNEQFF | TGTGCCAGCAGAAGTAGCGGGGGGGCCTACAATGAGCAGTTCTTC
- | TRBJ2-7 | TRBD1 | TRBV30 | CAWRTGGTYEQYF | TGTGCCTGGAGGACAGGGGGTACCTACGAGCAGTACTTC
- | TRBJ2-5 | - | TRBV6-5 | CAAGDPRETQYF | TGTGCCGCCGGGGACCCGAGGGAGACCCAGTACTTC